This TCR beta chain was captured by sequencing in a study of regulatory T cells in long-lasting Graves disease (dated by TCRdb to the early 2020s). In the study overall: Persistent Graves' disease meant more than 5 years of antithyroid drug treatment with TSH receptor autoantibodies that stayed positive. Patients with persistent Graves' disease were compared with patients with newly diagnosed Graves' disease using TCR sequencing and RNA sequencing of peripheral blood. The study took place in China and was registered as a clinical trial. A total of around 35 samples were covered by TCR sequencing, comprising approximately 13 persistent and 20 or so newly diagnosed Graves' disease patients. On average, persistent Graves' disease patients in the clinical cohort had been on antithyroid drugs for approximately ten years. The full study reports these points: Compared with newly diagnosed patients, patients with persistent Graves' disease had lower TCR Shannon entropy and fewer highly expanded clones, which suggests clonal expansion. Sequencing and analysis were limited to the TCR beta chain. TRBV28, TRBJ1-2 and TRBJ2-5 were preferentially used in persistent disease, while TRBV20-1 and TRBJ2-1 were favored in newly diagnosed disease. Persistent patients shared more public clonotypes among themselves (approximately 2,500) than newly diagnosed patients did (approximately 970). Because the primary lesion, thyroid tissue, could not be accessed, the study looked at peripheral blood alone. As a limitation, the authors acknowledged that the small sample size may reduce accuracy.

Explained via the paper, the time point label denotes: persistent/refractory GD, antithyroid drugs over 5 years with positive TRAb. RNA was extracted from PBMCs in TRIzol for both TCR sequencing and RNA sequencing. Graves' disease was diagnosed according to American Thyroid Association guidelines. Recruitment of patients was carried out at an endocrinology department in Xi'an, China. From each patient, 7.5 to 9.5 milliliters of peripheral blood was collected into an EDTA anticoagulant tube. PBMCs were isolated by Ficoll Paque Plus density gradient separation without further T cell sorting. RNA quality was checked with an Agilent 2100 Bioanalyzer and agarose gel, and concentration with a NanoDrop 2000. To prepare the library, multiplex PCR was applied. The sequencer was an Illumina HiSeq 4000. CDR3 regions were amplified by Arm-PCR with iRepertoire HTBI primers to construct TCR beta libraries. Before sequencing, the PCR products went through gel purification. As for how the authors treated the data: A total of 62 TRBV and more than twelve TRBJ segments were identified across samples and were used for gene usage analysis of CDR3 amino acid clonotypes. Filtered high-quality paired reads were merged into contigs using COPE and FqMerger. Contigs were aligned with BLAST to IMGT TRBV, TRBD and TRBJ reference genes, and CDR3 was defined per IMGT. Any clonotype with a frequency above 0.1% was counted as a highly expanded clone. Shannon entropy served as the measure of repertoire diversity, while the Gini coefficient captured V-J evenness. Public clonotypes were defined as clonotypes shared by more than one individual. Using fastp at Q25 and MiXCR, TCRdb reprocessed the public reads and kept productive beta chains. Each record represents a unique CDR3 protein, reported with the most common genes and DNA among its rows. Here the V and J calls rest on TCRdb's processing, not on the authors' analysis. This sample holds some 440,000 distinct CDR3 sequences; under 25% were observed only once. 7.8% of the sample is in the top ten clones.

The CDR3 measures 14 amino acids from cysteine to phenylalanine. The sequence is cut down to CDR3 DNA, 42 bases in frame from base 1. CDR1 and CDR2, per the germline V gene, are ENHRY and SYGVKD. Cut back by 10 bases and 3 bases, the V and J ends lie 19 bases apart. In regard to this clonotype: Its antigen remains unidentified. A much larger clonotype is one base distant, so this may be a read error.

The TCR sequence derives from a female donor with Graves disease. This chain is built from TRBV10-3 and TRBJ2-7; the D segment could be TRBD2, given 5 matching bases. Sequencing used peripheral blood mononuclear cells (PBMCs), obtained when the disease was refractory, from a patient treated with antithyroid drugs. The nucleotides read TGTGCCACCCGGGGTAGTAGCCCACACTACGAGCAGTACTTC. Translated, it gives CATRGSSPHYEQYF.